The TCR beta chain under discussion was sequenced for a study of shared clonotypes between healthy human individuals. Germline CDR1 MDHEN, CDR2 SYDVKM. Trimming shortened V by 5 bases and J by 7 bases, and 11 bases separated the two germline ends. The CDR3 runs to 12 residues. Generated by immunoSEQ multiplex PCR, the TCRdb table keeps only in-frame clones and is missing some. The sample has about 2 million clones, roughly 94% seen once. Naive CD8 cells, CD45RO-negative and positively selected for CCR7, excluded terminally differentiated effector memory CD45RA+ cells. The specimen sequenced was naive CD8+ T cells sorted from blood. The origin of this receptor is a man younger than 35 in good health. The V gene is TRBV28, the J gene TRBJ1-1; D call uncertain. The CDR3 sequence is CASSPQSVEAFF. The CDR3 nucleotides read TGTGCCAGCAGTCCCCAGTCGGTTGAAGCTTTCTTT.